One and the same sample provided the 27 T cell receptor beta chains below, sequenced in a study of T cells in Graves' hyperthyroidism and ophthalmopathy. RNA transcripts gave rise to amplified TCR beta CDR3 regions. An initial round of RT-PCR targeting the TCR CDR3 relied on the HTBI primer set. TCRdb re-called the multiplex PCR reads through MiXCR, storing one row per CDR3 protein. The sample yields 660,000 or so distinct CDR3 sequences, 40% to 55% seen once. What was sequenced was peripheral blood or thyroid tissue (not recorded which). Receptors were obtained from an adult man with Graves' disease, either hyperthyroidism or ophthalmopathy (not recorded which).

The genes are TRBV19 and TRBJ1-2; 11 bases align to TRBD1. V gave up 0 bases and J gave up 8 bases; unmatched junction bases: 11. This CDR3 has 17 amino acids. Germline V CDR1 and CDR2: LNHDA, SQIVND (reference sequence). CDR3 protein: CASSIDYNADRGLGYTF. The CDR3 DNA reads as TGTGCCAGTAGTATAGATTATAACGCGGACAGGGGGCTAGGCTACACCTTC.

This clonotype was seen a few times. The V gene is TRBV7-2, the J gene TRBJ2-7; D possibly uses TRBD1 or TRBD2 (5 bases each). V lost 5 bases and J lost 0, with 14 bases in between. Germline V gene lookup returns CDR1 SGHTA and CDR2 FQGNSA. The CDR3 consists of 15 residues. Here the CDR3 reads CASSLEGPGSYEQYF. The CDR3 DNA reads as TGTGCCAGCAGCCTAGAGGGACCGGGCTCCTACGAGCAGTACTTC.

The chain combines TRBV19 with TRBJ1-2, with 8 positions matching TRBD1. The CDR3 spans 15 residues. Germline loops: CDR1 LNHDA, CDR2 SQIVND (reference sequence). V lost 9 bases and J lost 2; bases outside the gene matches: 11. CDR3 in amino acids: CASSFRDRTNYGYTF. The CDR3 DNA follows: TGTGCCAGCAGCTTTCGGGACAGGACCAACTATGGCTACACCTTC. Complete variable domain (other parts from reference TRBV19 and TRBJ1-2): DGGITQSPKYLFRKEGQNVTLSCEQNLNHDAMYWYRQDPGQGLRLIYYSQIVNDFQKGDIAEGYSVSREKKESFPLTVTSAQKNPTAFYLCASSFRDRTNYGYTFGSGTRLTVV.

This clonotype was seen more than once but under ten times. V usage is TRBV2 and J usage is TRBJ1-1, with a tentative D call TRBD1 (5 bases). Per the germline V gene, CDR1 is SNHLY and CDR2 is FYNNEI. The CDR3 is 13 amino acids. The V and J ends lost 3 bases and 3 bases respectively, with 8 bases between them. CDR3 coding DNA: TGTGCCAGCAGTGATGGGGCCGACACTGAAGCTTTCTTT. Translation: CASSDGADTEAFF.

CDR3 residues: CASSLLGSSGNTIYF. The CDR3 nucleotides are TGTGCCAGCAGTTTACTCGGCAGCTCTGGAAACACCATATATTTT. The chain joins TRBV12-3 or TRBV12-4 to TRBJ1-3; D gene unclear. The V gene lost 2 bases and the J gene lost 0 bases, with 8 bases spanning the gap. CDR3 length equals 15 residues.

The chain combines TRBV15 with TRBJ2-7; 9 bases are a match to TRBD1. The CDR3 totals 15 residues. Germline V gene lookup returns CDR1 LNHNV and CDR2 YYDKDF (reference sequence). After removal of 4 bases from V and 2 bases from J, the junction contained 6 bases not matched to a gene. The CDR3 nucleotides are TGTGCCACCAGCACACAGGGACAGGGTGCCTACGAGCAGTACTTC. The encoded protein is CATSTQGQGAYEQYF.

A few counts support this clonotype. This chain connects TRBV24-1 to TRBJ2-2; 9 bases fit TRBD1. The junction had 11 bases not matched to a gene; V was cut back by 9 bases and J by 4 bases. Per germline, CDR1 KGHDR and CDR2 SFDVKD. This CDR3 is 16 amino acids long. The CDR3 DNA is TGTGCCACCGGGGGGACAGGGAAGGCTAGCACCGGGGAGCTGTTTTTT. Residues: CATGGTGKASTGELFF.

Worth noting for this clonotype: The junction and the germline gene differ at one end; a read error may be behind it. The V gene is TRBV7-8, the J gene TRBJ1-1; no definite D call. The CDR3 runs 16 residues. Looked up from germline, CDR1 is SGHVS and CDR2 is FQNEAQ. The CDR3, as DNA: TGCGCCAGCAGCCAAGAGATGAGCCTACCTCGGACTGAAGCTTTCTTT. Translated, it gives CASSQEMSLPRTEAFF.

The chain carries TRBV9 and TRBJ1-5, with unresolved D. The CDR3 loop spans 13 amino acids. Trimming left V 4 bases short and J 3 bases short, with 8 bases between. The germline V gene encodes CDR1 SGDLS and CDR2 YYNGEE. The CDR3 DNA is TGTGCCAGCAGCAAAGGGAACAATCAGCCCCAGCATTTT. Protein sequence: CASSKGNNQPQHF.

This clonotype appeared many times. This chain links TRBV5-8 with TRBJ1-6; 11 nucleotides line up with TRBD1. CDR1 is SGHTS, CDR2 YDEGEE, per germline. The length of the CDR3 is 15 residues. V shed 0 bases and J 9 bases; nucleotides not matched to a gene: 2. CDR3 sequence reads: CASSLGTGGSSPLHF. CDR3 bases: TGTGCCAGCAGCTTGGGGACAGGGGGCAGTTCACCCCTCCACTTT.

The genes are TRBV12-3 or TRBV12-4 and TRBJ1-2, with a possible D match to TRBD1 (6 bases). V shed 7 bases and J shed 2 bases, with 17 bases lying between them. This CDR3 has 15 amino acids. The CDR3 loop reads CASTLSGTKNYGYTF. The DNA for the CDR3 is TGTGCCAGCACCCTATCCGGGACAAAAAACTATGGCTACACCTTC.

This sequence joins TRBV15 and TRBJ1-6; a possible D gene is TRBD1 (6 bases). The V and J ends lost 3 bases and 6 bases respectively, with 12 bases between them. The CDR3 has 15 residues. Germline V CDR1 and CDR2: LNHNV, YYDKDF (reference sequence). The CDR3 region has the DNA TGTGCCACCAGCAGCTCGGGGACACCTAATTCACCCCTCCACTTT. Translation: CATSSSGTPNSPLHF.

The chain joins TRBV7-8 to TRBJ2-7; TRBD2 aligns across 11 bases. This CDR3 has 18 amino acids. The V and J ends lost 11 bases and 2 bases, in that order; junction bases with no gene match: 20. Germline V gives CDR1 SGHVS, CDR2 FQNEAQ. The CDR3 sequence is CAWSVPMPPGLAAYEQYF. CDR3 DNA sequence: TGTGCCTGGAGTGTACCCATGCCCCCGGGACTAGCGGCCTACGAGCAGTACTTC.

This clonotype has ten or more counts. The gene calls are TRBV6-5 and TRBJ1-1; 9 bases are a match to TRBD1. The CDR3 is 13 residues long. From germline, CDR1 is MNHEY and CDR2 SVGAGI. V trimming: 6 bases; J trimming: 5 bases; junction bases outside the gene matches: 4. In DNA, the CDR3 is TGTGCCAGCAGCGTGGACAGGGGAACTGAAGCTTTCTTT. Amino acids: CASSVDRGTEAFF.

The sample holds many counts of this clonotype. V usage is TRBV7-2 and J usage is TRBJ2-5; 9 bases map to TRBD2. The junction had 3 bases not matched to a gene; V was cut back by 1 base and J by 9 bases. The CDR3 is 13 amino acids. Germline V gene sequence: CDR1 SGHTA, CDR2 FQGNSA. The CDR3 loop reads CASSLGGLASQYF. CDR3 in DNA: TGTGCCAGCAGCTTAGGTGGACTAGCGTCCCAGTACTTC.

The J gene is TRBJ1-1, the V gene TRBV12-3 or TRBV12-4, with 9 nucleotides matching TRBD1. The CDR3 consists of 16 residues. With 6 bases clipped from V and 2 bases from J, the junction kept 10 bases outside the gene matches. The CDR3 protein is CASSHRTGAINTEAFF. CDR3 sequence (DNA): TGTGCCAGCAGCCACCGGACAGGGGCTATCAACACTGAAGCTTTCTTT.

With respect to this clonotype: The junction and the germline gene differ at one end; a read error may be behind it. CDR3 coding DNA: TGTGCCACCAGTGACCCTGGGCGGGGGGAGCAGTTCTTC. Translation gives CATSDPGRGEQFF. The chain employs TRBV2 and TRBJ2-1, with 7 bases identical to TRBD2. Germline V gene data show CDR1 as SNHLY and CDR2 as FYNNEI. CDR3 size: 13 residues.

This clonotype was detected many times. This chain uses TRBV13 with TRBJ1-1; 7 bases match TRBD1. The length of the CDR3 is 15 residues. With 5 bases clipped from V and 0 bases from J, the junction kept 6 bases outside the gene matches. In germline, CDR1 is PRHDT, CDR2 FYEKMQ (reference sequence). The CDR3 bases are TGTGCCAGCAGCACCGACAGGGCCCTGAACACTGAAGCTTTCTTT. Translating it yields CASSTDRALNTEAFF.

This clonotype turned up a few times. The V and J genes are TRBV14 and TRBJ1-5; TRBD1 matches at 9 bases. V was pared by 4 bases and J by 6 bases, with 10 bases of the junction left unmatched. CDR3 length equals 16 residues. Per germline, CDR1 SGHDN and CDR2 FVKESK. The CDR3 is CASSPYGQGSGQPQHF. The CDR3 nucleotides are TGTGCCAGCAGCCCTTACGGACAGGGGTCGGGTCAGCCCCAGCATTTT.

This clonotype showed up many times. The rearrangement links TRBV9 to TRBJ1-2, with TRBD1 as a possible D gene (5 bases). Germline V gives CDR1 SGDLS, CDR2 YYNGEE. V lost 5 bases, J lost 4 bases, and 18 bases lay in between. CDR3 length equals 15 residues. The CDR3 nucleotides are TGTGCCAGCAGTGAGACAGCCGAAGAATCCTATGGCTACACCTTC. It translates to CASSETAEESYGYTF.

The J gene is TRBJ1-1, the V gene TRBV20-1; TRBD1 agrees at 7 bases. Germline V gene sequence: CDR1 DFQATT, CDR2 SNEGSKA (reference sequence). Trimming took 5 bases from V and 10 from J; bases not matched to a gene: 19. The CDR3 loop spans 15 amino acids. The CDR3 DNA follows: TGCAGTGCTCTCAGCACCGGGACAGCCCGGTGGGCAGCTTTCTTT. This encodes CSALSTGTARWAAFF.

As concerns this clonotype: One base away lies a much larger clone, so this may be a sequencing read error. The chain joins TRBV7-6 to TRBJ2-5; a weak D match, TRBD1 (6 bases). CDR1 and CDR2 from the germline V gene are SGHVS and FNYEAQ. The CDR3 covers 14 residues. CDR3 region: CASSDRSYQETQCF. The CDR3, as DNA: TGTGCCAGCAGTGACAGGAGCTACCAAGAGACCCAGTGCTTC.

The chain is built from TRBV7-8 and TRBJ1-2; unclear D gene. The CDR3 is 13 amino acids. The V end was cut by 6 bases, the J end by 6 bases, with 14 bases between. The germline V gene has CDR1 SGHVS and CDR2 FQNEAQ. The CDR3 DNA sequence: TGTGCCAGCAGTCGCTCGGGGTTGGATGGCTACACCTTC. As protein: CASSRSGLDGYTF.

This clonotype came up a few times. CDR3 loop: CATSDLSHSNQPQHF. The CDR3 coding sequence is TGTGCCACCAGTGATTTATCTCATAGCAATCAGCCCCAGCATTTT. J is TRBJ1-5 and V is TRBV24-1; no clear D. The CDR3 spans 15 residues. Trimming shortened V by 1 base and J by 0 bases, and 6 bases separated the two germline ends. The germline V gene has CDR1 KGHDR and CDR2 SFDVKD.

In this sample, this clonotype turned up many times. The chain couples TRBV29-1 to TRBJ1-1, with no clear D. Germline V CDR1 and CDR2: SQVTM, ANQGSEA. The CDR3 has 13 amino acids. V lost 4 bases to trimming and J lost 2 bases, with 11 bases between them. This CDR3 reads CSVALGLNTEAFF. CDR3 nucleotide sequence: TGCAGCGTTGCTCTCGGACTCAACACTGAAGCTTTCTTT.

The chain links TRBV20-1 to TRBJ2-7, with D perhaps TRBD1 (5 bases). The germline V gene encodes CDR1 DFQATT and CDR2 SNEGSKA (reference sequence). The V end was cut by 0 bases, the J end by 9 bases, with 15 bases between. CDR3 size: 13 residues. This CDR3 reads CSARDTQATGQYF. As DNA, the CDR3 is TGCAGTGCTAGAGACACCCAGGCTACAGGGCAGTACTTC.

The rearrangement joins TRBV29-1 to TRBJ1-2; possible D gene TRBD1, 6 bases. Germline lookup yields CDR1 SQVTM and CDR2 ANQGSEA. The ends were cut back, 3 bases at V and 7 bases at J, with 15 bases in the middle. The CDR3 consists of 13 residues. The CDR3 sequence is CSVDLGARLGYTF. Written as DNA, the CDR3 is TGCAGCGTTGACTTGGGGGCGCGTCTTGGCTACACCTTC. The entire variable domain, with the rest obtained from reference TRBV29-1 and TRBJ1-2, is as follows: SAVISQKPSRDICQRGTSLTIQCQVDSQVTMMFWYRQQPGQSLTLIATANQGSEATYESGFVIDKFPISRPNLTFSTLTVSNMSPEDSSIYLCSVDLGARLGYTFGSGTRLTVV.